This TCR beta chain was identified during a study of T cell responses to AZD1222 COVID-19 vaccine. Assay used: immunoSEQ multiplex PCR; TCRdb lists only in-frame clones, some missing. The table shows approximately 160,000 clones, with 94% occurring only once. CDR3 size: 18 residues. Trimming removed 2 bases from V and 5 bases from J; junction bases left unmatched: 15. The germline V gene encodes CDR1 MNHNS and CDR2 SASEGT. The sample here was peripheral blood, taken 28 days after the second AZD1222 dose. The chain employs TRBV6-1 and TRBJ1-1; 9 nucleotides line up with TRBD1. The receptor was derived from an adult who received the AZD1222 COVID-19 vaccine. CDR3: CASSERGQGEGIKTEAFF. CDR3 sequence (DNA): TGTGCCAGCAGTGAACGGGGACAGGGAGAAGGGATCAAGACTGAAGCTTTCTTT.